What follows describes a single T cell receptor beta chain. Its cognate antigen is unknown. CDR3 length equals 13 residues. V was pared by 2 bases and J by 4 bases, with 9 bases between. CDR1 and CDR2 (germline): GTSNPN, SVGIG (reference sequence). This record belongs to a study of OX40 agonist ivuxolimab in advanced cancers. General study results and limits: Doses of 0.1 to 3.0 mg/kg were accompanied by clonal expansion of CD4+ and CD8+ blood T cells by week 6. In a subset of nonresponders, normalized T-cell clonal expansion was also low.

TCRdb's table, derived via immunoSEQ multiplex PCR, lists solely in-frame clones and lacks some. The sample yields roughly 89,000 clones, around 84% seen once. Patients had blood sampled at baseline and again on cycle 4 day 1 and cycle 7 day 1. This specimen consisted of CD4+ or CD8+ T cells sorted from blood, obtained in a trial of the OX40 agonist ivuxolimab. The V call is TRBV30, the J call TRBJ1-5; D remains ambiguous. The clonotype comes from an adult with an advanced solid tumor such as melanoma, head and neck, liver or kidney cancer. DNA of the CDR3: TGTGCCTGGAGTCCAGGTGAAAATCAGCCCCAGCATTTT. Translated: CAWSPGENQPQHF.